One sample yielded the 12 T cell receptor beta chains listed below, sequenced in a study of monozygotic twins with inflammatory bowel disease. No DNA is given; TCRdb re-called the 5' RACE reads and lists each CDR3 protein once. This sample contains over 100,000 distinct CDR3 sequences. Sequencing input: blood. The receptor source for this set is a human donor with ulcerative colitis or Crohn's disease, or a healthy co-twin of an affected twin (not recorded which).

The chain recombines TRBV4-2 with TRBJ2-3; TCRdb names TRBD2, which stays unverified in the absence of DNA. Germline lookup yields CDR1 LGHNA and CDR2 YNFKEQ. CDR3 length: 18 residues. The CDR3 is CASSPHKPSGRSTDTQYF.

The chain links TRBV4-3 to TRBJ2-7; TCRdb reports TRBD2, a call that lacks DNA to check it against. Germline loops: CDR1 LGHNA, CDR2 YSLEER. The CDR3 covers 15 residues. CDR3 in amino acids: CASSQLAGGPYEQYF.

The chain combines TRBV7-2 with TRBJ2-5; as DNA is missing, the TRBD2 call by TCRdb cannot be tested. The CDR3 is 14 amino acids. Germline CDR1 SGHTA, CDR2 FQGNSA. The CDR3 protein is CASSRTSGEETQYF. Combining the CDR3 with reference TRBV7-2 and TRBJ2-5 gives the whole variable domain GAGVSQSPSNKVTEKGKDVELRCDPISGHTALYWYRQSLGQGLEFLIYFQGNSAPDKSGLPSDRFSAERTGGSVSTLTIQRTQQEDSAVYLCASSRTSGEETQYFGPGTRLLVL.

The V and J genes are TRBV28 and TRBJ2-2; TCRdb outputs TRBD1, but without DNA this stays unchecked. Germline V gives CDR1 MDHEN, CDR2 SYDVKM. This CDR3 is built from 15 residues. CDR3 in amino acids: CASSLPGGNTGELFF.

J is TRBJ2-2 and V is TRBV6-2 or TRBV6-3; TCRdb gives TRBD2 as the D gene, but with no DNA this cannot be confirmed. Germline V gives CDR1 MNHEY, CDR2 SVGEGT. The CDR3 consists of 17 residues. This chain's CDR3 is CASSASTRTPETGELFF.

The CDR3 sequence is CASSVTGGEKLFF. The genes are TRBV28 and TRBJ1-4; the TCRdb D gene call, TRBD1, has no DNA to confirm it. This CDR3 contains 13 residues. Germline assignment: CDR1 MDHEN and CDR2 SYDVKM. Full variable domain (missing parts from reference TRBV28 and TRBJ1-4): DVKVTQSSRYLVKRTGEKVFLECVQDMDHENMFWYRQDPGLGLRLIYFSYDVKMKEKGDIPEGYSVSREKKERFSLILESASTNQTSMYLCASSVTGGEKLFFGSGTQLSVL.

The J gene is TRBJ2-5, the V gene TRBV19; TCRdb proposes TRBD1, but this gene call is untestable without DNA. Germline CDR1 reads LNHDA; CDR2 reads SQIVND (reference sequence). The CDR3 contains 13 residues. The CDR3 reads CASSIGRGETQYF.

The chain uses TRBV12-3 or TRBV12-4 and TRBJ2-5; absent DNA, TCRdb's TRBD1 call cannot be checked. The CDR3 has 15 amino acids. CDR3: CASSPGAGVQETQYF.

The CDR3: CASTTGAGLGETQYF. V is TRBV7-6 and J is TRBJ2-5; TCRdb designates TRBD1, a call that cannot be tested without DNA. The CDR3 covers 15 residues. Per the germline V gene, CDR1 is SGHVS and CDR2 is FNYEAQ.

This chain connects TRBV13 to TRBJ2-1; TCRdb's D call, TRBD1, is unchecked because there is no DNA. In germline, CDR1 is PRHDT, CDR2 FYEKMQ (reference sequence). The CDR3 has 17 residues. CDR3 region: CASSPRGSKSSYNEQFF. Complete variable domain (other parts from reference TRBV13 and TRBJ2-1): AAGVIQSPRHLIKEKRETATLKCYPIPRHDTVYWYQQGPGQDPQFLISFYEKMQSDKGSIPDRFSAQQFSDYHSELNMSSLELGDSALYFCASSPRGSKSSYNEQFFGPGTRLTVL.

The chain carries TRBV4-1 and TRBJ1-1; the D gene TCRdb calls, TRBD1, cannot be checked with no DNA. CDR3 size: 14 residues. Germline V lookup: CDR1 MGHRA, CDR2 YSYEKL. CDR3 sequence reads: CASSQGFRVTEAFF.

The chain joins TRBV12-3 or TRBV12-4 to TRBJ1-1. The CDR3 extends over 17 amino acids. The CDR3 sequence: CASSLGFGQPMNTEAFF.